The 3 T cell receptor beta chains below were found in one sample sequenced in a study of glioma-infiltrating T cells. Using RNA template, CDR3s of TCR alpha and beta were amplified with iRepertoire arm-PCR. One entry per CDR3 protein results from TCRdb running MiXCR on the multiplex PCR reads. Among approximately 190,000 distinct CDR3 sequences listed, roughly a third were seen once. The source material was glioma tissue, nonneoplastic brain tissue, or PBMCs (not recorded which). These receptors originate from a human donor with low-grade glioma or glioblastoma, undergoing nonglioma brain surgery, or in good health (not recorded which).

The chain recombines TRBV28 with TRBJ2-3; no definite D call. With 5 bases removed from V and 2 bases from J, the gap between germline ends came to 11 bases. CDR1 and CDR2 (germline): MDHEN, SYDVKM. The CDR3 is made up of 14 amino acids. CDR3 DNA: TGTGCCAGCAGTCCCTCTTGGGTCACAGATACGCAGTATTTT. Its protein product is CASSPSWVTDTQYF.

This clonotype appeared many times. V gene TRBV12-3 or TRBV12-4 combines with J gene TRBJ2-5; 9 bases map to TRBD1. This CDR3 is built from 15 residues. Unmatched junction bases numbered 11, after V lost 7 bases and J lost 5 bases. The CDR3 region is CASNLDRGEGETQYF. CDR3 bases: TGTGCCAGCAACCTGGACAGGGGAGAAGGGGAGACCCAGTACTTC.

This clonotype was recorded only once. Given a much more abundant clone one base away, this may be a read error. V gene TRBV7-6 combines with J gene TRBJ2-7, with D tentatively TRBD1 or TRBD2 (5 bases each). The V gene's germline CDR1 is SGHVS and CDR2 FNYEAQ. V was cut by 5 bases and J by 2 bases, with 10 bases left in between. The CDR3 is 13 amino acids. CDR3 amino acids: CASSRDEAYEQYF. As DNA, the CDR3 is TGTGCCAGCAGCCGGGACGAGGCCTACGAGCAGTACTTC.